This TCR beta chain was sequenced for a study of read filtering for tumor transcriptome and immune sequencing. V trimming: 7 bases; J trimming: 6 bases; junction bases outside the gene matches: 14. This CDR3 is built from 15 residues. CDR1 and CDR2 (germline): DFQATT, SNEGSKA (reference sequence). From around 440 ng of RNA, a library with molecular barcoded alpha/delta and beta/gamma adaptors was made. One entry per CDR3 protein results from TCRdb running MiXCR on the reads. In the table there are 25,000 to 35,000 distinct CDR3 sequences, approximately 17% of which are singletons. This clonotype came up many times.

The receptor comes from a donor aged 40 or older with multiple myeloma. The sample taken for sequencing was a population of CD138-negative cells sorted from bone marrow. This chain uses TRBV20-1 with TRBJ2-3; 9 bases agree with TRBD2. For the CDR3, the DNA is TGCAGTGGAACTACCGCGGGGGGGGCCGTTGATACGCAGTATTTT. Its translation is CSGTTAGGAVDTQYF.